These 22 T cell receptor beta chains share one sample of origin, sequenced in a study of T cell clonotyping in hematopoietic cell transplantation. The time point here: recipient sample about 28 days before transplant, after cytoreduction. Only in-frame clones appear in the TCRdb table, and some are missing; sequencing was by immunoSEQ multiplex PCR. The sample has approximately 50,000 clones, over 75% seen once; the top ten hold around 5.5%. The sample was peripheral blood mononuclear cells, taken before stem cell transplant. The receptors were sampled from a man aged 55 to 70 with biphenotypic leukemia. Some clones in this sample may be carry-over from other donors' samples.

The rearrangement links TRBV10-3 to TRBJ1-2; D is ambiguous. The CDR3 runs to 17 residues. V shed 4 bases and J shed 4 bases, with 22 bases lying between them. Looked up from germline, CDR1 is ENHRY and CDR2 is SYGVKD. CDR3 sequence: CAISVTEEEGMGYGYTF. DNA for the CDR3: TGTGCCATCAGTGTCACCGAAGAGGAGGGTATGGGCTATGGCTACACCTTC.

The gene calls are TRBV28 and TRBJ2-7; D possibly corresponds to TRBD1 (5 bases). The germline V gene has CDR1 MDHEN and CDR2 SYDVKM. The V end lost 6 bases, the J end lost 0 bases, and 12 bases lay between the germline ends. This CDR3 has 14 amino acids. The CDR3 region is CASRSQGDSYEQYF. The CDR3 DNA follows: TGTGCCAGCAGGTCCCAGGGCGACTCCTACGAGCAGTACTTC. Complete variable domain (other parts from reference TRBV28 and TRBJ2-7): DVKVTQSSRYLVKRTGEKVFLECVQDMDHENMFWYRQDPGLGLRLIYFSYDVKMKEKGDIPEGYSVSREKKERFSLILESASTNQTSMYLCASRSQGDSYEQYFGPGTRLTVT.

In its sample, this clone was seen once. This chain links TRBV2 with TRBJ1-2; D perhaps matches TRBD1 (6 bases). The CDR3 is 15 residues long. Trimming removed 3 bases from V and 8 bases from J, with 19 bases in between. Germline loops: CDR1 SNHLY, CDR2 FYNNEI. CDR3 in DNA: TGTGCCAGCAGTGAGTTCAGGGGCCGGCTAGAGGGCTACACCTTC. This codes for CASSEFRGRLEGYTF.

This clone was seen a few times. The rearrangement joins TRBV23-1 to TRBJ1-1, with no clear D. TRBV23-1 is given ORF status, its function remaining uncertain. This CDR3 has 15 amino acids. V was cut by 0 bases and J by 0 bases, with 8 bases left in between. DNA of the CDR3: TGCGCCAGCAGTCAATCGACGGGAGTGAACACTGAAGCTTTCTTT. As protein: CASSQSTGVNTEAFF.

This chain joins TRBV5-1 and TRBJ2-7; D may match TRBD1 or TRBD2 (6 bases each). This CDR3 comprises 15 residues. The germline V gene encodes CDR1 SGHRS and CDR2 YFSETQ. Trimming shortened V by 2 bases and J by 4 bases, and 16 bases separated the two germline ends. CDR3 bases: TGCGCCAGCAGCTTCACAGGGAGGTCGGGTTACGAGCAGTACTTC. Translation gives CASSFTGRSGYEQYF.

This clone showed up just a few times. V gene TRBV7-2 combines with J gene TRBJ2-1; 8 positions match TRBD2. The germline V gene encodes CDR1 SGHTA and CDR2 FQGNSA. The junction had 11 bases not matched to a gene; V was cut back by 5 bases and J by 5 bases. CDR3 length: 16 amino acids. The CDR3: CASSPVGGRPHNEQFF. The CDR3 DNA follows: TGTGCCAGCAGCCCGGTGGGCGGGAGGCCCCACAATGAGCAGTTCTTC.

This sequence joins TRBV2 and TRBJ1-2, with D unresolved. V was shortened by 1 base and J by 5 bases, with 8 bases between the two germline ends. Germline V gene sequence: CDR1 SNHLY, CDR2 FYNNEI. This CDR3 has 13 residues. CDR3 DNA sequence: TGTGCCAGCAGTGAAGGTCCCAGTTATGGCTACACCTTC. Encoded protein: CASSEGPSYGYTF.

This clone was counted a few times. The chain recombines TRBV9 with TRBJ2-5; D might be TRBD1 (6 bases). CDR3 size: 15 residues. V gave up 5 bases and J gave up 5 bases, with 19 bases separating them. Per the germline V gene, CDR1 is SGDLS and CDR2 is YYNGEE. The CDR3 reads CASSALQGQGETQYF. CDR3 nucleotide sequence: TGTGCCAGCAGTGCCCTACAGGGCCAGGGGGAGACCCAGTACTTC.

This chain uses TRBV5-4 with TRBJ1-1; 7 bases match TRBD1. CDR1 is SGHNT, CDR2 YYREEE, per germline (reference sequence). This CDR3 region has 14 residues. The V segment lost 1 base and the J segment 5 bases; nucleotides outside the gene matches: 5. The CDR3 nucleotides are TGTGCCAGCAGCTTGAAGGGGGCGGGGACTGAAGCTTTCTTT. Its translation: CASSLKGAGTEAFF.

The J gene is TRBJ1-2, the V gene TRBV7-9; 10 nucleotides align to TRBD1. Germline CDR1 and CDR2: SEHNR and FQNEAQ (reference sequence). V lost 5 bases, J lost 8 bases, and 8 bases stayed unmatched. The CDR3 length is 14 residues. CDR3 residues: CASSAGTGVIGYTF. In nucleotides, the CDR3 is TGTGCCAGCAGCGCCGGGACAGGGGTTATCGGCTACACCTTC. Full variable domain (remainder filled in from reference TRBV7-9 and TRBJ1-2): DTGVSQNPRHKITKRGQNVTFRCDPISEHNRLYWYRQTLGQGPEFLTYFQNEAQLEKSRLLSDRFSAERPKGSFSTLEIQRTEQGDSAMYLCASSAGTGVIGYTFGSGTRLTVV.

The chain has TRBV29-1 and TRBJ2-7, with a possible D match to TRBD2 (6 bases). From germline, CDR1 is SQVTM and CDR2 ANQGSEA. This CDR3 has 11 residues. Trimming removed 7 bases at V and 3 bases at J, with 10 bases between. The CDR3 DNA reads as TGCAGCGGGGGGGACGACTACGAGCAGTACTTC. Amino acids: CSGGDDYEQYF.

The DNA of the CDR3 is TGTGCCAGCAGCCCGGGACGGAGGGGGACCCAGTACTTC. Protein sequence: CASSPGRRGTQYF. This sequence joins TRBV5-8 and TRBJ2-5; D may be TRBD2 (6 bases). The ends were cut back, 4 bases at V and 7 bases at J, with 14 bases in the middle. CDR3 length equals 13 residues. Germline CDR1 SGHTS, CDR2 YDEGEE. Supplemented by reference TRBV5-8 and TRBJ2-5, the full variable domain reads EAGVTQSPTHLIKTRGQQATLRCSPISGHTSVYWYQQALGLGLQFLLWYDEGEERNRGNFPPRFSGRQFPNYSSELNVNALELEDSALYLCASSPGRRGTQYFGPGTRLLVL.

This clone was detected only once. This chain links TRBV30 with TRBJ1-1; no clear D gene. V lost 3 bases and J 4 bases, leaving 12 bases between the germline ends. The CDR3 totals 13 residues. Germline assignment: CDR1 GTSNPN and CDR2 SVGIG (reference sequence). CDR3 DNA sequence: TGTGCCTGGAGCTCCATGAGTGGCACTGAAGCTTTCTTT. The encoded protein is CAWSSMSGTEAFF.

This chain joins TRBV27 and TRBJ2-7, with TRBD2 as a possible D gene (6 bases). With 4 bases removed from V and 6 bases from J, the gap between germline ends came to 19 bases. The CDR3 loop spans 15 amino acids. Germline CDR1 MNHEY, CDR2 SMNVEV (reference sequence). As DNA, the CDR3 is TGTGCCAGCAGTTCGTTCTCCGGACTAACCCTCGAGCAGTACTTC. This translates into CASSSFSGLTLEQYF.

This chain joins TRBV4-3 and TRBJ2-7; 7 nucleotides line up with TRBD2. With 0 bases clipped from V and 1 base from J, the junction kept 9 bases outside the gene matches. This CDR3 comprises 17 residues. CDR1 and CDR2 from the germline V gene are LGHNA and YSLEER. The CDR3 DNA sequence: TGCGCCAGCAGCCAAGATGAAGAGGGAGGGTATTCCTACGAGCAGTACTTC. Translating it yields CASSQDEEGGYSYEQYF.

The rearrangement links TRBV19 to TRBJ1-2; TRBD1 matches 8 bases. From germline, CDR1 is LNHDA and CDR2 SQIVND (reference sequence). V dropped 5 bases and J dropped 2; count of bases not matched to a gene: 10. The CDR3 loop spans 16 amino acids. CDR3 sequence (DNA): TGTGCCAGTAGTGGAATGGGACAGGCTCCGAACTATGGCTACACCTTC. Translating it yields CASSGMGQAPNYGYTF.

V is TRBV19 and J is TRBJ2-2; no clear D. The length of the CDR3 is 14 residues. V lost 6 bases, J lost 1 base, and 9 bases lay in between. The germline gives CDR1 LNHDA, CDR2 SQIVND (reference sequence). The CDR3 region is CASRTGLNTGELFF. CDR3 DNA: TGTGCCAGTAGGACCGGTCTGAACACCGGGGAGCTGTTTTTT.

The chain uses TRBV29-1 and TRBJ1-2; D uncertain. V shed 4 bases and J shed 3 bases, with 12 bases lying between them. Per the germline V gene, CDR1 is SQVTM and CDR2 is ANQGSEA. This CDR3 has 13 residues. CDR3 in DNA: TGCAGCGTTGCCCGAGGGTTGGACTATGGCTACACCTTC. Translation: CSVARGLDYGYTF. The variable domain in full, with the rest retrieved from reference TRBV29-1 and TRBJ1-2, is SAVISQKPSRDICQRGTSLTIQCQVDSQVTMMFWYRQQPGQSLTLIATANQGSEATYESGFVIDKFPISRPNLTFSTLTVSNMSPEDSSIYLCSVARGLDYGYTFGSGTRLTVV.

The sample holds one count of this clone. The chain has TRBV11-2 and TRBJ2-6; perhaps TRBD1 as D (6 bases). V was shortened by 6 bases and J by 0 bases, with 18 bases between the two germline ends. CDR1 SGHAT and CDR2 FQNNGV come from the germline V gene. The CDR3 is 18 amino acids. This CDR3 is CASSLTGTIYSGANVLTF. The CDR3 DNA is TGTGCCAGCAGTCTGACCGGGACAATCTACTCTGGGGCCAACGTCCTGACTTTC.

The sample holds one count of this clone. V and J are TRBV6-1 and TRBJ1-5; D perhaps matches TRBD1 (5 bases). The germline V and J ends were trimmed by 6 bases and 7 bases, with 19 bases remaining between them. The CDR3 is 15 amino acids. Germline CDR1 reads MNHNS; CDR2 reads SASEGT. The CDR3 region has the DNA TGTGCCAGCAGACCCGGGACCGCCGGGATCCAGCCCCAGCATTTT. Protein sequence: CASRPGTAGIQPQHF.

This clone was detected only once. The V gene is TRBV18, the J gene TRBJ2-4; D gene ambiguous. The CDR3 totals 12 residues. The V and J ends lost 2 bases and 8 bases respectively, with 7 bases between them. Germline-derived CDR1 and CDR2 are KGHSH and LQKENI. As DNA, the CDR3 is TGTGCCAGCTCACCATCTCCGGACATTCAGTACTTC. Protein: CASSPSPDIQYF.

This chain joins TRBV6-1 and TRBJ2-3; D not resolved. Trimming left V 3 bases short and J 0 bases short, with 4 bases between. Germline V gives CDR1 MNHNS, CDR2 SASEGT. The CDR3 is 13 residues long. The CDR3 loop reads CASSDESTDTQYF. The CDR3 DNA follows: TGTGCCAGCAGTGATGAGAGCACAGATACGCAGTATTTT.